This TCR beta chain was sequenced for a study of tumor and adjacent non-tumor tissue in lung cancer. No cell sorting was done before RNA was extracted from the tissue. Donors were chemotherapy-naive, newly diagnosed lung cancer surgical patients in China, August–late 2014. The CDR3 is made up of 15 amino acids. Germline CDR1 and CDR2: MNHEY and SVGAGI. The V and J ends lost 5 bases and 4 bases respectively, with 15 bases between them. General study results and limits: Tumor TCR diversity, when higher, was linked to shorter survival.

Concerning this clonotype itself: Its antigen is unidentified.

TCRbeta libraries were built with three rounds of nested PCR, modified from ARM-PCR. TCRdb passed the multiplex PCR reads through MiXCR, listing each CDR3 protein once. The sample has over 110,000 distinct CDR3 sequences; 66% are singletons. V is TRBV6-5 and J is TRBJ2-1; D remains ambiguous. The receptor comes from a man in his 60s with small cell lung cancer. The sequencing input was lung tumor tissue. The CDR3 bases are TGTGCCAGCAGTGTCTCCGTCCCGGTGTACAATGAGCAGTTCTTC. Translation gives CASSVSVPVYNEQFF.